This T cell receptor beta chain was identified in a study of human T cells and chemical hapten exposure. Whole-study findings and limits: Significantly greater numbers of large CDR3 similarity clusters came from expanded TCRs than from controls. With DPC sensitization, TCRs exceeding 1 in 1000 frequency showed no change.

In TCRdb, the RACE reads were re-called with MiXCR into one record per CDR3 protein. The data show a few hundred thousand distinct CDR3 sequences, with more than 4.5% seen just once and 2% to 2.5% held by the top ten. The CDR3 contains 15 residues. J gave up 2 bases and V 3 bases, and 6 bases lay outside the gene matches. Germline CDR1 reads DFQATT; CDR2 reads SNEGSKA (reference sequence). At least ten counts were recorded for this clonotype. As yet, its antigen is unknown. Noted time point: patch test 1, 2 weeks after DPC sensitization. The treatment: therapeutic diphenylcyclopropenone sensitization with weekly scalp DPC. It was unfractionated whole blood from which total RNA was extracted.

The receptor was derived from a woman aged 45-60 years with alopecia areata. Some clones in this sample may be carry-over from other donors' samples. The sequencing here drew on whole blood, taken in connection with sensitization to the hapten diphenylcyclopropenone (DPC). V and J are TRBV20-1 and TRBJ2-7; TRBD2 agrees at 11 bases. CDR3 coding DNA: TGCAGTGCTAGGGTACTAGCGGGGGAGGCCTACGAGCAGTACTTC. Its protein product is CSARVLAGEAYEQYF.